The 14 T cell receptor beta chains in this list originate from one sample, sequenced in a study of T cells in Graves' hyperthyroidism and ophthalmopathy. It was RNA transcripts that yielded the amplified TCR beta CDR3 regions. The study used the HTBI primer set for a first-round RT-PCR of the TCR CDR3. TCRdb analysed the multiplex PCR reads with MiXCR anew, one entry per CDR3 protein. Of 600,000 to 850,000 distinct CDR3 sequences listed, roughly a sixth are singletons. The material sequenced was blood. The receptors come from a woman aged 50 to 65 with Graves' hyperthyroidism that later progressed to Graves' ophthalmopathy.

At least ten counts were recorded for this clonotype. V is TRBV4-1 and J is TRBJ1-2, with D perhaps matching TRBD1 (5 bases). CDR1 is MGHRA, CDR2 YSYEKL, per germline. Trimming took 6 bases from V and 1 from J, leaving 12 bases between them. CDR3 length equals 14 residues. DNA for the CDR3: TGCGCCAGCAGGCCCGGGACGATTAACTATGGCTACACCTTC. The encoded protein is CASRPGTINYGYTF.

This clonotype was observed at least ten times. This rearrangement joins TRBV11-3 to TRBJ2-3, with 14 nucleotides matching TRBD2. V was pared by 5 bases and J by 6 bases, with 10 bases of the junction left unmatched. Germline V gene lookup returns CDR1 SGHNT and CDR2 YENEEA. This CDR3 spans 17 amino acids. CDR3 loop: CASSKRTSGGRQDTQYF. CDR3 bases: TGTGCCAGCAGCAAAAGGACTAGCGGGGGGCGTCAGGATACGCAGTATTTT.

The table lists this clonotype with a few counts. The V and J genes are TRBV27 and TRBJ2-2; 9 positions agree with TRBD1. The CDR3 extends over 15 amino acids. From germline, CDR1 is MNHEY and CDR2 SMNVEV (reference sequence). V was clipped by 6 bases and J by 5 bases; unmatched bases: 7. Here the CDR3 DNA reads TGTGCCAGCAGCAAGGGGACAGGGATAACCGGGGAGCTGTTTTTT. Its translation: CASSKGTGITGELFF.

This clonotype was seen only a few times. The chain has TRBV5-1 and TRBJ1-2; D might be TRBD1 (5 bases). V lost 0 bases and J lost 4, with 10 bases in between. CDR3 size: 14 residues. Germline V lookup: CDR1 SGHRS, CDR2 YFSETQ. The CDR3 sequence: CASSLAPQGYGYTF. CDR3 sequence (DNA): TGCGCCAGCAGCTTGGCCCCTCAGGGCTATGGCTACACCTTC.

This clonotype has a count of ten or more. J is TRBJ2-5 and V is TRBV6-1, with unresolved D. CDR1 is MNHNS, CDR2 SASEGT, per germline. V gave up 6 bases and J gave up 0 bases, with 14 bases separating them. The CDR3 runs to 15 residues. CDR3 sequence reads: CASSQTQAYQETQYF. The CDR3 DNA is TGTGCCAGCAGCCAAACCCAGGCGTACCAAGAGACCCAGTACTTC.

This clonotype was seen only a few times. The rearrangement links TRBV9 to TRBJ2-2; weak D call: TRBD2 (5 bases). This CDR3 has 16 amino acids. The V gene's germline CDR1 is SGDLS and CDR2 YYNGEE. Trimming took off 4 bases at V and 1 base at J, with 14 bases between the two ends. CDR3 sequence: CASSPRGAVNTGELFF. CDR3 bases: TGTGCCAGCAGCCCTAGAGGAGCGGTGAACACCGGGGAGCTGTTTTTT.

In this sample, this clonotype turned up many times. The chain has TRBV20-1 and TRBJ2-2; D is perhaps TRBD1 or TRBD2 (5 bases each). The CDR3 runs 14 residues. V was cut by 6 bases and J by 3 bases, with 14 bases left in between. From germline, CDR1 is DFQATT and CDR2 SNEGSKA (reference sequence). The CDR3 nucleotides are TGCAGTGCAACCGGGGACGGATACACCGGGGAGCTGTTTTTT. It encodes CSATGDGYTGELFF.

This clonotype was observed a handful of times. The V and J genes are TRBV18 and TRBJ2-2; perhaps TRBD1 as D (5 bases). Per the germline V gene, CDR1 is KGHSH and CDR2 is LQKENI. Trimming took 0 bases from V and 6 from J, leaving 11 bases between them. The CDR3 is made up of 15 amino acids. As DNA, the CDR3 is TGTGCCAGCTCACCACCGACAGTTGGGTCCGGGGAGCTGTTTTTT. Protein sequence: CASSPPTVGSGELFF.

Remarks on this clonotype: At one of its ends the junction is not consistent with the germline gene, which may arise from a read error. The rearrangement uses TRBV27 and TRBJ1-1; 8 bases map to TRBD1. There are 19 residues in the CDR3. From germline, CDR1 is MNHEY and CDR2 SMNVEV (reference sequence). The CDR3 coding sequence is TGTGGCAGCAGTCTTATCGTCCCTGAGGGACAGGTGCGACAGACTGAAGCTTTCTTT. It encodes CGSSLIVPEGQVRQTEAFF.

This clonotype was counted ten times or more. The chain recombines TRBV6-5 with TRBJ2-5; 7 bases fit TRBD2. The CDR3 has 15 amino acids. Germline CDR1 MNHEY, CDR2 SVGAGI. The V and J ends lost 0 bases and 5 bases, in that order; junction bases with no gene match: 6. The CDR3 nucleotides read TGTGCCAGCAGTTACTCGTTCCGAGCGGGGGAGACCCAGTACTTC. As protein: CASSYSFRAGETQYF.

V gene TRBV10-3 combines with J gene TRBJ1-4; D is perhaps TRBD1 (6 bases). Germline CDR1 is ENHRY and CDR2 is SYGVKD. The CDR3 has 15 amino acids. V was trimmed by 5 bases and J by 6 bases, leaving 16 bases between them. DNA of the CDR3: TGTGCCATCAGTAATACAGGGTTGGGGGATGAAAAACTGTTTTTT. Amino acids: CAISNTGLGDEKLFF.

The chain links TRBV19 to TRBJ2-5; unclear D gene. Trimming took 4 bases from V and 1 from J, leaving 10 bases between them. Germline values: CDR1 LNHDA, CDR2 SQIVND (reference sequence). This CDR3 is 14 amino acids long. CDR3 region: CASSTRGTQETQYF. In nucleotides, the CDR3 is TGTGCCAGTAGTACCCGCGGCACCCAAGAGACCCAGTACTTC.

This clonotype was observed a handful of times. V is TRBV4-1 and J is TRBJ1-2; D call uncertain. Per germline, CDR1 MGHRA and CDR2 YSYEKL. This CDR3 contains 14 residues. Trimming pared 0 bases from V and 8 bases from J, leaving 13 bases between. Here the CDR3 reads CASSQEGVTWGYTF. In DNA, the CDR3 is TGCGCCAGCAGCCAAGAGGGCGTCACCTGGGGCTACACCTTC.

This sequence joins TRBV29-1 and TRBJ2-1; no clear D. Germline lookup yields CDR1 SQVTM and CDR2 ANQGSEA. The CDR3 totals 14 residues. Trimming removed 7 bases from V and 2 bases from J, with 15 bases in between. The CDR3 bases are TGCAGCGCGGGTAGTGGGCCCCCCTACAATGAGCAGTTCTTC. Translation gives CSAGSGPPYNEQFF.